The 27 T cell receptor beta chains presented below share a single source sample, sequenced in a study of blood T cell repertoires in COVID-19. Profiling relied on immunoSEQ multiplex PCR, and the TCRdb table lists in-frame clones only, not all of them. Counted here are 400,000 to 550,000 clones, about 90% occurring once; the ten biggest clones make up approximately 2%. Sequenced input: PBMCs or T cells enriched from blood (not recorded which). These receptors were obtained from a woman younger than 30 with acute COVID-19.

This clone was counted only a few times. The CDR3 loop reads CASSLLPPVLPNYNYGYTF. DNA for the CDR3: TGTGCCAGCAGTTTATTGCCCCCGGTTCTTCCGAACTATAACTATGGCTACACCTTC. The chain has TRBV27 and TRBJ1-2; no reliable D call. V was cut by 1 base and J by 1 base, with 22 bases left in between. The CDR3 totals 19 residues. Looked up from germline, CDR1 is MNHEY and CDR2 is SMNVEV (reference sequence).

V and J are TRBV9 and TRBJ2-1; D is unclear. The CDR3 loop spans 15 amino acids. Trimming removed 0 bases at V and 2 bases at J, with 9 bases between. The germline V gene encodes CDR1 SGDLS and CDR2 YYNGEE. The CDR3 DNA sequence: TGTGCCAGCAGCGTAGTTGAATACACCTACAATGAGCAGTTCTTC. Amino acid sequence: CASSVVEYTYNEQFF.

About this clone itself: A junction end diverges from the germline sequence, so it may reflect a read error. CDR3 amino acids: CAISESGGHNYGLTF. CDR3 DNA: TGTGCCATCAGTGAGTCGGGGGGGCATAACTATGGATTAACGTTC. This chain links TRBV10-3 with TRBJ1-2; a weak D match, TRBD1 (6 bases). Germline loops: CDR1 ENHRY, CDR2 SYGVKD. The CDR3 runs to 15 residues.

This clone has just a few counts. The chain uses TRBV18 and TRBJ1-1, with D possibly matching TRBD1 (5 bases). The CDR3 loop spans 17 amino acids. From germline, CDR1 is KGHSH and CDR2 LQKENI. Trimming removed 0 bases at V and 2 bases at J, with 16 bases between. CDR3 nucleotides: TGTGCCAGCTCACCACCGGTGTTTGGCAGGACAAACACTGAAGCTTTCTTT. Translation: CASSPPVFGRTNTEAFF. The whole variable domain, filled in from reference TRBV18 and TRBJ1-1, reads NAGVMQNPRHLVRRRGQEARLRCSPMKGHSHVYWYRQLPEEGLKFMVYLQKENIIDESGMPKERFSAEFPKEGPSILRIQQVVRGDSAAYFCASSPPVFGRTNTEAFFGQGTRLTVV.

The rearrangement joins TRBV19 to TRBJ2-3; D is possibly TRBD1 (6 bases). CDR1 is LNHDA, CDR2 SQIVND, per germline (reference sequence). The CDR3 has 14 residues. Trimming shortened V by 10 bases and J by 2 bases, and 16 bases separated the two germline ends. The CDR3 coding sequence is TGTGCCATCGGGACATCTCCTAACACAGATACGCAGTATTTT. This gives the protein CAIGTSPNTDTQYF.

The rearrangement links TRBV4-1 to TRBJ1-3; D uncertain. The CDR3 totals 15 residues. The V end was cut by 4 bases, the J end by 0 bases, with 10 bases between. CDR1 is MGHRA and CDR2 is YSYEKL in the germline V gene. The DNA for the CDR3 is TGCGCCAGCAGCCCACAGCTTCTCTCTGGAAACACCATATATTTT. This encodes CASSPQLLSGNTIYF.

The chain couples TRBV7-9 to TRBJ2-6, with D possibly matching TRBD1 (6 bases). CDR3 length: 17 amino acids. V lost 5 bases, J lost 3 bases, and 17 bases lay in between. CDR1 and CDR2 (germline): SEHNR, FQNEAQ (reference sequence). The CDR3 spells CASSRIEYRDGANVLTF. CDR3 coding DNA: TGTGCCAGCAGCCGCATAGAATACAGGGATGGGGCCAACGTCCTGACTTTC.

Here the CDR3 DNA reads TGTGCCAGCAGCGGGGGGGGTAGAAAACTGTTTTTT. It translates to CASSGGGRKLFF. The gene calls are TRBV6-2 or TRBV6-3 and TRBJ1-4, with a weak D call TRBD1 (5 bases). With 6 bases removed from V and 10 bases from J, the gap between germline ends came to 12 bases. There are 12 residues in the CDR3. CDR1 is MNHEY, CDR2 SVGEGT, per germline.

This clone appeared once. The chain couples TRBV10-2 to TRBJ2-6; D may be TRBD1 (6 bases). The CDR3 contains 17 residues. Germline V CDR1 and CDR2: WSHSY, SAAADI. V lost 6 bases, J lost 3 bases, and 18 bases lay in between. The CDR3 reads CASSGQYRVSGANVLTF. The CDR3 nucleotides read TGCGCCAGCAGCGGACAGTATCGCGTGAGTGGGGCCAACGTCCTGACTTTC.

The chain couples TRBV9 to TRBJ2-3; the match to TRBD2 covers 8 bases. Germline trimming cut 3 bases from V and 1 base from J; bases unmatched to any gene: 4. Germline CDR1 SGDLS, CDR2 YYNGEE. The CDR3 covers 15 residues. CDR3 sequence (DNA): TGTGCCAGCAGCGCCACTAGCGGAGGCACAGATACGCAGTATTTT. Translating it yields CASSATSGGTDTQYF.

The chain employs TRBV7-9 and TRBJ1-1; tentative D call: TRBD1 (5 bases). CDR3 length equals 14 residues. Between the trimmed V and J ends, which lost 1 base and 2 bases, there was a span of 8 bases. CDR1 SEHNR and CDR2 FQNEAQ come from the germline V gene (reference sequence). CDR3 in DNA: TGTGCCAGCAGCTTAGGCGACAGAAACACTGAAGCTTTCTTT. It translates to CASSLGDRNTEAFF.

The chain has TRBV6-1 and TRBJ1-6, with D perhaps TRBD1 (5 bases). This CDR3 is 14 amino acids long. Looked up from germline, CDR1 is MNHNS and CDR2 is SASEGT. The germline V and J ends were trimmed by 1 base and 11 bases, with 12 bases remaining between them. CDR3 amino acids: CASSEERGSAPLHF. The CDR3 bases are TGTGCCAGCAGTGAAGAACGGGGGAGTGCACCCCTCCACTTT.

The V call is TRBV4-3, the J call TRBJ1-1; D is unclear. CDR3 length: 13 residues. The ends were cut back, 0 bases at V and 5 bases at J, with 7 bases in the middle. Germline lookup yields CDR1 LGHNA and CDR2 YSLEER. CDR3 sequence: CASSQDPGTEAFF. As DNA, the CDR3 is TGCGCCAGCAGCCAAGATCCGGGAACTGAAGCTTTCTTT.

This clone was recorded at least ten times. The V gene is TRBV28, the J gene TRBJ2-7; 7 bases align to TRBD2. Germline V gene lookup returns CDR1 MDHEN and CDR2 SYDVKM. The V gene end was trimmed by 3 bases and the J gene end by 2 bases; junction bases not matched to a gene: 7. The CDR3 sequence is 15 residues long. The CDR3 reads CASSFELGGPYEQYF. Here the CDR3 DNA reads TGTGCCAGCAGTTTCGAATTGGGAGGGCCCTACGAGCAGTACTTC. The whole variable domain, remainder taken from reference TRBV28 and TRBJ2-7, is DVKVTQSSRYLVKRTGEKVFLECVQDMDHENMFWYRQDPGLGLRLIYFSYDVKMKEKGDIPEGYSVSREKKERFSLILESASTNQTSMYLCASSFELGGPYEQYFGPGTRLTVT.

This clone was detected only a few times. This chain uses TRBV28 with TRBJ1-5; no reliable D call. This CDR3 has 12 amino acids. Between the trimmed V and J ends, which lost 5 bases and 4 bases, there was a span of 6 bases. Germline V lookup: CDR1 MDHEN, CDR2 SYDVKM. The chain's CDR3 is CASSLLNQPQHF. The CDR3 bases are TGTGCCAGCAGTCTTTTAAATCAGCCCCAGCATTTT.

The DNA of the CDR3 is TGTGCCAGCAGCCAAGGAGGGACAGGGGATTCACCCCTCCACTTT. Its protein product is CASSQGGTGDSPLHF. The chain is built from TRBV3-1 (or the pseudogene TRBV3-2) and TRBJ1-6, with TRBD1 matching over 10 bases. The J segment lost 8 bases and the V segment lost 1 base, leaving 2 bases of the junction unmatched. Per germline, CDR1 LGHDT and CDR2 YNNKEL (reference sequence). The CDR3 consists of 15 residues.

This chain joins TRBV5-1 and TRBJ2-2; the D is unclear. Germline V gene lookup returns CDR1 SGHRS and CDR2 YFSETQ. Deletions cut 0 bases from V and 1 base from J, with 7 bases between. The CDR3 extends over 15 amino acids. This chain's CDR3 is CASSLVHWNTGELFF. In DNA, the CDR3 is TGCGCCAGCAGCTTGGTCCACTGGAACACCGGGGAGCTGTTTTTT.

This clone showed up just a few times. CDR3 nucleotide sequence: TGTGCCAGCAGCGAGCGGAGGGTACAGACCCTCCACTTT. Translated, it gives CASSERRVQTLHF. This chain uses TRBV7-2 with TRBJ1-6, with D unclear. This CDR3 spans 13 amino acids. In germline, CDR1 is SGHTA, CDR2 FQGNSA. Trimming shortened V by 5 bases and J by 14 bases, and 16 bases separated the two germline ends.

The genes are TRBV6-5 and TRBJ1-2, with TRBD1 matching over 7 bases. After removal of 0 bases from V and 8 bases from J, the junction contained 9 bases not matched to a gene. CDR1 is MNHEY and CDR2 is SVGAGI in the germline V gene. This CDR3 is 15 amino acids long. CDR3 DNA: TGTGCCAGCAGTTACTCGGAGGGGCCAGGGGGAGGCTACACCTTC. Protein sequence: CASSYSEGPGGGYTF.

CDR3 sequence (DNA): TGTGCCAGCTCACCCCCGTCAGGGGGAACCGGGGAGCTGTTTTTT. This translates into CASSPPSGGTGELFF. The chain links TRBV18 to TRBJ2-2, with 7 nucleotides matching TRBD1. The CDR3 extends over 15 amino acids. The junction had 6 bases not matched to a gene; V was cut back by 3 bases and J by 5 bases. CDR1 and CDR2 from the germline V gene are KGHSH and LQKENI.

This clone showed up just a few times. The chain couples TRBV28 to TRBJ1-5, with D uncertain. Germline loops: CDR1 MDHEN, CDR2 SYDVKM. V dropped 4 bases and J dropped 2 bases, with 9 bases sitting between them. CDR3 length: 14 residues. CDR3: CASSSGRGNQPQHF. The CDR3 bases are TGTGCCAGCAGTTCCGGGAGGGGCAATCAGCCCCAGCATTTT.

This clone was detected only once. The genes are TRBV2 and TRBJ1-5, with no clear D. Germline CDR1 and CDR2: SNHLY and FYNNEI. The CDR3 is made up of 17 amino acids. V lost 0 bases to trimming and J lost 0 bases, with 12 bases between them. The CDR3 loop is CASSEAFSGYSNQPQHF. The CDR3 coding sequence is TGTGCCAGCAGTGAAGCGTTTTCAGGATATAGCAATCAGCCCCAGCATTTT.

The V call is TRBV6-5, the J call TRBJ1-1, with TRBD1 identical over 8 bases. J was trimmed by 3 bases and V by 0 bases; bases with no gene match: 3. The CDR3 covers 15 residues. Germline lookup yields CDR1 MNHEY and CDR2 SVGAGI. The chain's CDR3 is CASSYSQGEDTEAFF. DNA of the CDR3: TGTGCCAGCAGTTACTCACAGGGGGAGGACACTGAAGCTTTCTTT.

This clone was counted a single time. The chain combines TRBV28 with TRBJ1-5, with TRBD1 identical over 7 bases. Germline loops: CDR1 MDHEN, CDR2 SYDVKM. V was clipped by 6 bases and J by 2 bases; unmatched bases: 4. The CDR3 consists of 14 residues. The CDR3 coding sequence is TGTGCCAGCAGGTCAACAGGGGGCAATCAGCCCCAGCATTTT. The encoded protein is CASRSTGGNQPQHF.

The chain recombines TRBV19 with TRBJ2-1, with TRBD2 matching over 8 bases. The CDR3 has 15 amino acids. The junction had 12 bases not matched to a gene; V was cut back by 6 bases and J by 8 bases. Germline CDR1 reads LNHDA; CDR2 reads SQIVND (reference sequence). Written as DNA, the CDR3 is TGTGCCAGTAGGAGACTAAGCGGGAGATTGGATGAGCAGTTCTTC. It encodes CASRRLSGRLDEQFF.

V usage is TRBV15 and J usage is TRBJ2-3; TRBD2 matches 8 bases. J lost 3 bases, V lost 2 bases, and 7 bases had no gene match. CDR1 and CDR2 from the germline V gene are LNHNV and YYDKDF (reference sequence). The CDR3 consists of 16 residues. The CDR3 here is CATSRKSGGPTDTQYF. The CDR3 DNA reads TGTGCCACCAGCAGAAAGAGCGGGGGCCCTACAGATACGCAGTATTTT.

The CDR3 loop is CASSLSLETQYF. The CDR3 bases are TGTGCCAGCAGCCTTAGTTTGGAGACCCAGTACTTC. V is TRBV3-1 (or the pseudogene TRBV3-2) and J is TRBJ2-5; no clear D gene. Trimming removed 4 bases from V and 5 bases from J, with 8 bases in between. The CDR3 is 12 residues long. Germline V gives CDR1 LGHDT, CDR2 YNNKEL (reference sequence).